This T cell receptor (beta chain) was identified during a study of T cell responses to AZD1222 COVID-19 vaccine. Assay used: immunoSEQ multiplex PCR; TCRdb lists only in-frame clones, some missing. The table records approximately 92,000 clones, about nine tenths of them present only once. Whole-study findings and limits: Among vaccine-associated CD4 TCRs, coverage spanned spike, with dominance at 160-218 and 743-854.

Note on this clone: The antigen is unknown.

The sequence was collected from an adult in good health. The sequencing used peripheral blood, collected on day 0 of AZD1222 vaccination.

CDR3 residues: CASSLSGVLGMGYTF. The CDR3 DNA reads TGTGCCAGCAGCCTCTCAGGGGTACTGGGGATGGGCTACACCTTC. This sequence joins TRBV3-1 (or the pseudogene TRBV3-2) and TRBJ1-2; D is possibly TRBD1 (6 bases). V gave up 4 bases and J gave up 8 bases, with 20 bases separating them. This CDR3 spans 15 amino acids. Looked up from germline, CDR1 is LGHDT and CDR2 is YNNKEL (reference sequence).